This T cell receptor (beta chain) stems from a study of T and B cells in COVID-19 patients. Across the study: Of roughly 22 active-infection patients, over 9 were critically ill with mechanical ventilation or extracorporeal membrane oxygenation.

BIOMED2 TRB-A/B primer pools were used in multiplex TRB PCR. TCRdb called the multiplex PCR reads again in MiXCR, with one record for every CDR3 protein. The table lists 8,000 to 8,500 distinct CDR3 sequences, approximately 30% of them singletons. CDR1 and CDR2 from the germline V gene are SQVTM and ANQGSEA. This CDR3 has 13 residues. The ends were cut back, 6 bases at V and 4 bases at J, with 13 bases in the middle. From blood, roughly 250-550 ng of genomic DNA served as TRB template. The source is a human donor with active COVID-19. This chain joins TRBV29-1 and TRBJ2-1, with D maybe TRBD1 (6 bases). The material sequenced was blood. CDR3 DNA: TGCAGCGTCCCGGGACACGCATACAATGAGCAGTTCTTC. This sequence encodes CSVPGHAYNEQFF.